One and the same sample provided the 21 T cell receptor beta chains below, sequenced in a study of CD4 T cells in relation to SARS-CoV-2 and coronaviruses. The antigens for these receptors are not known. CD4+ T cells from unexposed donors were obtained before the COVID-19 pandemic (2011-2018). After roughly 9 days of culture, CD4+ T cells were isolated. The method was immunoSEQ multiplex PCR; TCRdb's version includes in-frame clones alone and lacks a portion of them. The sample lists about 21,000 clones, 65% to 80% occurring once. What was sequenced was CD4+ T cells from PBMCs, cultured in vitro. The source of these receptors is a human donor in good health.

V usage is TRBV6-5 and J usage is TRBJ2-2; D may be TRBD1 (6 bases). The length of the CDR3 is 14 residues. Germline CDR1 and CDR2: MNHEY and SVGAGI. Trimming pared 6 bases from V and 1 base from J, leaving 9 bases between. CDR3: CASRGQMNTGELFF. The CDR3 region has the DNA TGTGCCAGCAGAGGACAGATGAACACCGGGGAGCTGTTTTTT.

The V and J genes are TRBV25-1 and TRBJ2-5, with TRBD1 matching 7 bases. The V gene end was trimmed by 1 base and the J gene end by 7 bases; junction bases not matched to a gene: 9. Germline loops: CDR1 MGHDK, CDR2 SYGVNS. The CDR3 sequence is 15 residues long. The CDR3 DNA reads as TGTGCCAGCAGTGAATTGGGGACAGAGCCTTGGACCCAGTACTTC. This sequence encodes CASSELGTEPWTQYF.

The chain links TRBV5-1 to TRBJ2-7; TRBD1 agrees at 10 bases. Germline CDR1 is SGHRS and CDR2 is YFSETQ. V dropped 0 bases and J dropped 5; count of bases not matched to a gene: 2. The CDR3 runs 14 residues. CDR3 amino acids: CASSLAGQGNEQYF. Here the CDR3 DNA reads TGCGCCAGCAGCTTGGCGGGACAGGGGAACGAGCAGTACTTC.

The V and J genes are TRBV5-1 and TRBJ2-7, with D tentatively TRBD1 or TRBD2 (5 bases each). Trimming stripped 4 bases from V and 2 bases from J, with 13 bases between. Germline lookup yields CDR1 SGHRS and CDR2 YFSETQ. The length of the CDR3 is 14 residues. The CDR3 coding sequence is TGCGCCAGCAGCGCCGGGACGGTCCCCTACGAGCAGTACTTC. Amino acids: CASSAGTVPYEQYF.

The V call is TRBV19, the J call TRBJ2-7, with unresolved D. Germline loops: CDR1 LNHDA, CDR2 SQIVND (reference sequence). The CDR3 length is 13 residues. Trimming removed 3 bases at V and 3 bases at J, with 9 bases between. The DNA of the CDR3 is TGTGCCAGTAGTATCGCTAGGAACTACGAGCAGTACTTC. This translates into CASSIARNYEQYF.

The chain is built from TRBV29-1 and TRBJ1-4; D is uncertain. Germline V gene lookup returns CDR1 SQVTM and CDR2 ANQGSEA. The V and J ends lost 7 bases and 6 bases respectively, with 12 bases between them. This CDR3 is built from 12 residues. The DNA of the CDR3 is TGCAGCGCCGGGGAAGGCGATGAAAAACTGTTTTTT. The encoded protein is CSAGEGDEKLFF.

In nucleotides, the CDR3 is TGCGCCAGCAGTGATGAAGGGGGCAGGGGCACTGAAGCTTTCTTT. Encoded protein: CASSDEGGRGTEAFF. V is TRBV10-2 and J is TRBJ1-1, with TRBD1 matching 7 bases. In germline, CDR1 is WSHSY, CDR2 SAAADI. The CDR3 is 15 amino acids. The V segment lost 3 bases and the J segment 4 bases; nucleotides outside the gene matches: 8.

V is TRBV3-1 (or the pseudogene TRBV3-2) and J is TRBJ2-1; 9 bases are shared with TRBD2. There are 13 residues in the CDR3. Germline trimming cut 6 bases from V and 4 bases from J; bases unmatched to any gene: 1. The germline V gene has CDR1 LGHDT and CDR2 YNNKEL (reference sequence). CDR3 sequence (DNA): TGTGCCAGCAGGGGACTAGCTTACAATGAGCAGTTCTTC. This gives the protein CASRGLAYNEQFF.

J is TRBJ2-2 and V is TRBV18; 7 positions agree with TRBD1. Germline loops: CDR1 KGHSH, CDR2 LQKENI. This CDR3 contains 17 residues. V lost 6 bases and J lost 7; bases outside the gene matches: 17. CDR3 in amino acids: CASSNEGPGGFIGELFF. Written as DNA, the CDR3 is TGTGCCAGCTCCAACGAGGGGCCAGGGGGATTCATCGGGGAGCTGTTTTTT.

V gene TRBV5-1 combines with J gene TRBJ2-1, with TRBD1 identical over 8 bases. Germline CDR1 SGHRS, CDR2 YFSETQ. CDR3 size: 15 residues. The V segment lost 2 bases and the J segment 7 bases; nucleotides outside the gene matches: 8. The CDR3 region has the DNA TGCGCCAGCAGCTTCGGACAGGGTTTATCAAATGAGCAGTTCTTC. It yields the protein CASSFGQGLSNEQFF.

V usage is TRBV13 and J usage is TRBJ2-3; 13 bases map to TRBD2. Germline CDR1 and CDR2: PRHDT and FYEKMQ (reference sequence). V shed 4 bases and J 6 bases; nucleotides not matched to a gene: 10. This CDR3 has 17 residues. The CDR3 is CASSSRLGLAGADTQYF. The CDR3 nucleotides read TGTGCCAGCAGCTCTCGCCTAGGACTAGCGGGAGCGGATACGCAGTATTTT.

The V and J genes are TRBV12-5 and TRBJ2-1, with TRBD2 matching over 15 bases. This CDR3 comprises 15 residues. Germline trimming cut 6 bases from V and 7 bases from J; bases unmatched to any gene: 4. CDR1 and CDR2 (germline): LGHNT, FRNRAP. The CDR3 nucleotides are TGTGCTAGTGGCCGAGGGACTAGCGGGAGGAATGAGCAGTTCTTC. This encodes CASGRGTSGRNEQFF.

V usage is TRBV7-6 and J usage is TRBJ2-1; D possibly matches TRBD1 or TRBD2 (5 bases each). Trimming removed 1 base at V and 7 bases at J, with 23 bases between. CDR3 size: 18 residues. Per the germline V gene, CDR1 is SGHVS and CDR2 is FNYEAQ. DNA for the CDR3: TGTGCCAGCAGCTTAGATTACGGGGCCAGAGGGGTTCGGAATGAGCAGTTCTTC. This translates into CASSLDYGARGVRNEQFF.

This chain connects TRBV11-3 to TRBJ2-3; possible D gene TRBD1, 5 bases. CDR1 is SGHNT and CDR2 is YENEEA in the germline V gene. The CDR3 length is 17 residues. V lost 3 bases and J lost 8, with 24 bases in between. The CDR3 DNA is TGTGCCAGCAGCTTGGGGCAAGGGCTGTCTCTGGGCCTTACGCAGTATTTT. This gives the protein CASSLGQGLSLGLTQYF. The full variable domain, completed using reference TRBV11-3 and TRBJ2-3, is EAGVVQSPRYKIIEKKQPVAFWCNPISGHNTLYWYLQNLGQGPELLIRYENEEAVDDSQLPKDRFSAERLKGVDSTLKIQPAELGDSAVYLCASSLGQGLSLGLTQYFGPGTRLTVL.

The chain carries TRBV2 and TRBJ1-5; a weak D match, TRBD1 (5 bases). Trimming cost V 4 bases and J 1 base, with 8 bases left between them. Germline V lookup: CDR1 SNHLY, CDR2 FYNNEI. This CDR3 is 14 amino acids long. Here the CDR3 reads CASSGGGSNQPQHF. The CDR3 DNA reads TGTGCCAGCAGTGGGGGGGGAAGCAATCAGCCCCAGCATTTT.

V is TRBV5-1 and J is TRBJ1-5, with D uncertain. Germline V gene data show CDR1 as SGHRS and CDR2 as YFSETQ. The CDR3 has 14 amino acids. V gave up 0 bases and J gave up 1 base, with 5 bases separating them. CDR3 amino acids: CASSLGTSNQPQHF. DNA for the CDR3: TGCGCCAGCAGCTTGGGGACCAGCAATCAGCCCCAGCATTTT.

This clone was recorded once. J is TRBJ2-7 and V is TRBV20-1; a possible D gene is TRBD2 (5 bases). The CDR3 spans 13 residues. The V end lost 3 bases, the J end lost 2 bases, and 11 bases lay between the germline ends. Per germline, CDR1 DFQATT and CDR2 SNEGSKA (reference sequence). The CDR3 spells CSASSGEPYEQYF. CDR3 in DNA: TGCAGTGCTAGTTCCGGGGAGCCCTACGAGCAGTACTTC.

This clone was found a few times. V gene TRBV5-4 combines with J gene TRBJ1-2, with D possibly TRBD1 on 6 matching bases. Deletions cut 3 bases from V and 7 bases from J, with 19 bases between. Germline V gives CDR1 SGHNT, CDR2 YYREEE (reference sequence). The CDR3 extends over 15 amino acids. The CDR3: CASSSAKDSVGGYTF. CDR3 nucleotides: TGTGCCAGCAGCTCGGCGAAGGACAGTGTGGGTGGCTACACCTTC.

The V gene is TRBV24-1, the J gene TRBJ1-1, with TRBD1 matching over 7 bases. The trim removed 3 bases at V and 11 bases at J, leaving 5 bases unmatched. Looked up from germline, CDR1 is KGHDR and CDR2 is SFDVKD. The CDR3 sequence is 12 residues long. The CDR3: CATSDIGGRAFF. The CDR3 DNA follows: TGTGCCACCAGTGATATAGGGGGCCGGGCTTTCTTT.

V is TRBV4-1 and J is TRBJ1-4; D not certain. The germline V and J ends were trimmed by 4 bases and 4 bases, with 10 bases remaining between them. Germline-derived CDR1 and CDR2 are MGHRA and YSYEKL. The CDR3 loop spans 14 amino acids. The CDR3 DNA sequence: TGCGCCAGCAGCCGGTGGCAGTATAATGAAAAACTGTTTTTT. Its translation: CASSRWQYNEKLFF.

This clone appeared a single time. This chain joins TRBV24-1 and TRBJ1-3; D gene ambiguous. The germline CDR1 and CDR2 sequences are KGHDR and SFDVKD. The V end was cut by 5 bases, the J end by 0 bases, with 4 bases between. This CDR3 region has 13 residues. CDR3 protein: CATSASSGNTIYF. For the CDR3, the DNA is TGTGCCACCAGTGCCTCCTCTGGAAACACCATATATTTT.